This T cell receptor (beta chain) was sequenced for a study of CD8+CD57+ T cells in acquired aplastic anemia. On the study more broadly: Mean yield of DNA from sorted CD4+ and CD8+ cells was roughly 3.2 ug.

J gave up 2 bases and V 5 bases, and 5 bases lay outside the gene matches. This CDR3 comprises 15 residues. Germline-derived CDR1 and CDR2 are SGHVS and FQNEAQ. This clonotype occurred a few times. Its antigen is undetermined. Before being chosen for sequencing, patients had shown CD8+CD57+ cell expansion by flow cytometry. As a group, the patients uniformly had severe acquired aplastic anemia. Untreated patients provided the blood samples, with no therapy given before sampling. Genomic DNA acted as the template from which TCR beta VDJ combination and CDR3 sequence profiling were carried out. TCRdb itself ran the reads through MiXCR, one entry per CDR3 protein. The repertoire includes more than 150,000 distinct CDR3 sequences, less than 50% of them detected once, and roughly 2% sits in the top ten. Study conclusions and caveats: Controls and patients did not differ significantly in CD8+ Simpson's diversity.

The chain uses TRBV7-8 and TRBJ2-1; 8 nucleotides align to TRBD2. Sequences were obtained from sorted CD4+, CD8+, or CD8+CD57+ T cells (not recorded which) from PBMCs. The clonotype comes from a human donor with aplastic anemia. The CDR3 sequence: CASSPGLGAYNEQFF. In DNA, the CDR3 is TGTGCCAGCAGCCCGGGACTAGGGGCCTACAATGAGCAGTTCTTC. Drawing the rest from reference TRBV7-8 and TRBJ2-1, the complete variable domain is GAGVSQSPRYKVAKRGQDVALRCDPISGHVSLFWYQQALGQGPEFLTYFQNEAQLDKSGLPSDRFFAERPEGSVSTLKIQRTQQEDSAVYLCASSPGLGAYNEQFFGPGTRLTVL.